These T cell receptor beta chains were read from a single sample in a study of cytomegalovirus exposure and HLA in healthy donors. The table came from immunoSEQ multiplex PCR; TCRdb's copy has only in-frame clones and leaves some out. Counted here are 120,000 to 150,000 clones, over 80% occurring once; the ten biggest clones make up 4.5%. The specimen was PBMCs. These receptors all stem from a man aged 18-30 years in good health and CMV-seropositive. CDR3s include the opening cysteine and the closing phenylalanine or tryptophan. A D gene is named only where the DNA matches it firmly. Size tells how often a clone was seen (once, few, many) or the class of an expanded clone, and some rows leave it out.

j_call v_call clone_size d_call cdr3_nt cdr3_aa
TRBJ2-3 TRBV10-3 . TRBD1 TGTGCCATCAGTGAGAGACAGGGTGAAGTTGCAGATACGCAGTATTTT CAISERQGEVADTQYF
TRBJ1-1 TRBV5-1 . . TGCGCCAGCAGCAGGACCGGACAGACACGACCAAATGAAGCTTTCTTT CASSRTGQTRPNEAFF
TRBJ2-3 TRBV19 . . TGTGCCAGTAGTATAGACAGTGCGGCAGATACGCAGTATTTT CASSIDSAADTQYF
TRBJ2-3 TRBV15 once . TGTGCCACCAGCAGTGATAGCCGTCGCACAGATACGCAGTATTTT CATSSDSRRTDTQYF
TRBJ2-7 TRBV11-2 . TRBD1 TGTGCCAGCAGCTTAGGGACAGGGGGTTCCAGCTCCTACGAGCAGTACTTC CASSLGTGGSSSYEQYF
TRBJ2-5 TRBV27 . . TGTGCCAGCAGCCGTACGAGGGGGCAAGAGACCCAGTACTTC CASSRTRGQETQYF
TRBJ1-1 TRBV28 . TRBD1 TGTGCCAGCAGTCCGACAGGGGGAACTGAAGCTTTCTTT CASSPTGGTEAFF
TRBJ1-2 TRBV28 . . TGTGCCAGCAGTTTCCGGGACATTTTCCGGGAAGGCTACACCTTC CASSFRDIFREGYTF
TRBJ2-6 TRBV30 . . TGTGCCTGGACCTATGGGGCCAACGTCCTGACTTTC CAWTYGANVLTF
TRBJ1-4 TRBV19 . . TGTGCCAGTAGCCTGGGGGAGCGGGAAGGCGAAAAACTGTTTTTT CASSLGEREGEKLFF
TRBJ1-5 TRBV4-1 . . TGCGCCAGCACCTTTCTTCCACAGGGCGATCAGCCCCAGCATTTT CASTFLPQGDQPQHF
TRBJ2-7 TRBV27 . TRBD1 TGTGCCAGCAGTTTAACGGGACAGGGAGTCTCCGAGCAGTACTTC CASSLTGQGVSEQYF
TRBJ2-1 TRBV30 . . TGTGCCTGGAGTGCCGTGACTAGTTCGAATGAGCAGTTCTTC CAWSAVTSSNEQFF